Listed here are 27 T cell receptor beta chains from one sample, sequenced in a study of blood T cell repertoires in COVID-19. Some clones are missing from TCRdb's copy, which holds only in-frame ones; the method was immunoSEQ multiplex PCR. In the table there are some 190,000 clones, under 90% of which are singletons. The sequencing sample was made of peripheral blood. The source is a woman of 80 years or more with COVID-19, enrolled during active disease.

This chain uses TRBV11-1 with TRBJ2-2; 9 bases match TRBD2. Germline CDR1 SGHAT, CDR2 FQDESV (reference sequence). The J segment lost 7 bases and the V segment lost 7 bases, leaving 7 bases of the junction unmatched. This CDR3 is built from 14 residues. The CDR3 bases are TGTGCCAGCAATTTAGCGGGAGTAAGCGGGGAGCTGTTTTTT. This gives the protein CASNLAGVSGELFF.

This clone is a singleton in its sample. CDR3 DNA sequence: TGTGCCAGCAGTGGCGATCGACAGGCCCTTCCTCTCTTCGGGGCCAACGTCCTGACTTTC. The encoded protein is CASSGDRQALPLFGANVLTF. The chain uses TRBV6-4 and TRBJ2-6, with D perhaps matching TRBD1 (6 bases). Germline V gene data show CDR1 as MRHNA and CDR2 as SNTAGT. V shed 4 bases and J shed 4 bases, with 26 bases lying between them. The CDR3 loop spans 20 amino acids.

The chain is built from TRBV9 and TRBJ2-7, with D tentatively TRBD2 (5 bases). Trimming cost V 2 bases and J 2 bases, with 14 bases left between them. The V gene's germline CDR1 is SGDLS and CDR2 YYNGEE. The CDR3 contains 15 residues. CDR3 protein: CASSVGKTPAYEQYF. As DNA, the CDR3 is TGTGCCAGCAGCGTCGGGAAAACCCCAGCCTACGAGCAGTACTTC.

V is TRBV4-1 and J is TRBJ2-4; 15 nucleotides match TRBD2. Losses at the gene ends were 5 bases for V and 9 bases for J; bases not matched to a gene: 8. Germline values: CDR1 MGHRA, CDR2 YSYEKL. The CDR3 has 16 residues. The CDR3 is CASSEGLAGGLAIQYF. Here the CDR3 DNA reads TGCGCCAGCAGCGAAGGACTAGCGGGGGGGCTGGCCATTCAGTACTTC.

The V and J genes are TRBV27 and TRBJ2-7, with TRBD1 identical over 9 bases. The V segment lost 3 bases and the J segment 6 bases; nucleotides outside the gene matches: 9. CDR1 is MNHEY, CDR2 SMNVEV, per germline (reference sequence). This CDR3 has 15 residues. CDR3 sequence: CASSFFPGQGGEQYF. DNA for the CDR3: TGTGCCAGCAGTTTCTTCCCGGGACAGGGTGGCGAGCAGTACTTC.

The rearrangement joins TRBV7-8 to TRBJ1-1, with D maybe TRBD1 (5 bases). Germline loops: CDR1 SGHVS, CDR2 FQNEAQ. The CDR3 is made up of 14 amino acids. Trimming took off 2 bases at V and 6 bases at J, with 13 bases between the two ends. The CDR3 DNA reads TGTGCCAGCAGCTTACGCCGCAGGGTCGCTGAAGCTTTCTTT. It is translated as CASSLRRRVAEAFF.

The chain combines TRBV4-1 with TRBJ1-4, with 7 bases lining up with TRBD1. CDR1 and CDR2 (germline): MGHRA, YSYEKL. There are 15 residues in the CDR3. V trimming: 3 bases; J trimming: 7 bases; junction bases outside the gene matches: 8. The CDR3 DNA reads TGCGCCAGCAGCCAGAAACCGGGACAGACTGAAAAACTGTTTTTT. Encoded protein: CASSQKPGQTEKLFF.

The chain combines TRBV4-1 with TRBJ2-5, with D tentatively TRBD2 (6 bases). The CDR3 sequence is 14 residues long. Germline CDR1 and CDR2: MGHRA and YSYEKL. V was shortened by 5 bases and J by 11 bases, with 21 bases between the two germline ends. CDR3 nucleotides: TGCGCCAGCAGCAACACCCCGGGGTCGGGACTTCAGTACTTC. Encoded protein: CASSNTPGSGLQYF.

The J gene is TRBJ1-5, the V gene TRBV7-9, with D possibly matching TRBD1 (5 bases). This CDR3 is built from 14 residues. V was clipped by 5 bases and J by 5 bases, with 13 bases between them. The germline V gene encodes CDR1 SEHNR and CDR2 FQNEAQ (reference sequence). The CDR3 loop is CASSPGQMDQPQHF. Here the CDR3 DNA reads TGTGCCAGCAGCCCAGGGCAGATGGATCAGCCCCAGCATTTT.

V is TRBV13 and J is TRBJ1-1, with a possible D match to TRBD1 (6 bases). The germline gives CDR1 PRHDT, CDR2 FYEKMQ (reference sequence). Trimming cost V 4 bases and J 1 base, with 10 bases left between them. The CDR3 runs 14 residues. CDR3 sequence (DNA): TGTGCCAGCAGCTACAGGGAAGGGAACACTGAAGCTTTCTTT. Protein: CASSYREGNTEAFF.

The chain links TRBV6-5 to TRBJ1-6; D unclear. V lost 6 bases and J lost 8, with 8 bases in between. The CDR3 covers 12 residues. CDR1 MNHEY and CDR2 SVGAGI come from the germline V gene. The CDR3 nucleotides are TGTGCCAGCAGGAGGGCGGATTCACCCCTCCACTTT. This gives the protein CASRRADSPLHF.

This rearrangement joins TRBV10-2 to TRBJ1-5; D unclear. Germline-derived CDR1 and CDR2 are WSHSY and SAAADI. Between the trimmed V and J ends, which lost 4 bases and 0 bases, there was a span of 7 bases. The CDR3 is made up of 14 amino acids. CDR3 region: CASSGLVSNQPQHF. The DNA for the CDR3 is TGCGCCAGCAGTGGGCTCGTTAGCAATCAGCCCCAGCATTTT.

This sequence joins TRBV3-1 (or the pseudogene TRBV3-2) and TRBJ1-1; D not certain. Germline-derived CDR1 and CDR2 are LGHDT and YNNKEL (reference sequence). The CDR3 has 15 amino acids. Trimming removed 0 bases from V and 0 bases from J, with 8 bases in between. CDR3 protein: CASSQEGLLNTEAFF. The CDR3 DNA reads TGTGCCAGCAGCCAAGAGGGCCTACTGAACACTGAAGCTTTCTTT.

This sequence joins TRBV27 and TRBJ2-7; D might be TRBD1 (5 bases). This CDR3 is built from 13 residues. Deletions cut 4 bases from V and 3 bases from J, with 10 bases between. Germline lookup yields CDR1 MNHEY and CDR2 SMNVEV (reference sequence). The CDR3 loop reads CASSYGQNYEQYF. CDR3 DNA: TGTGCCAGCAGTTACGGACAAAACTACGAGCAGTACTTC.

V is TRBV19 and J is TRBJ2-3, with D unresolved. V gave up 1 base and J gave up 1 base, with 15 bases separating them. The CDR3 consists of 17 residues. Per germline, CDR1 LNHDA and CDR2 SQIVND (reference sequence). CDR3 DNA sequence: TGTGCCAGTAGTATAGTATTTCGAGCGTTAGGCACAGATACGCAGTATTTT. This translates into CASSIVFRALGTDTQYF.

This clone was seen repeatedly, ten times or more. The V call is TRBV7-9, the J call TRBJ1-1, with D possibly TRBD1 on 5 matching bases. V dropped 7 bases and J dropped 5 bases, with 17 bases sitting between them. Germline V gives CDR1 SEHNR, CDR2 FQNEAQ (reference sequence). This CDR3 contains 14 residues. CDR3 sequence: CASIQAQAGTEAFF. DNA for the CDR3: TGTGCCAGCATTCAAGCACAGGCGGGGACTGAAGCTTTCTTT. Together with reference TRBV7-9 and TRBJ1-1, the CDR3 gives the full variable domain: DTGVSQNPRHKITKRGQNVTFRCDPISEHNRLYWYRQTLGQGPEFLTYFQNEAQLEKSRLLSDRFSAERPKGSFSTLEIQRTEQGDSAMYLCASIQAQAGTEAFFGQGTRLTVV.

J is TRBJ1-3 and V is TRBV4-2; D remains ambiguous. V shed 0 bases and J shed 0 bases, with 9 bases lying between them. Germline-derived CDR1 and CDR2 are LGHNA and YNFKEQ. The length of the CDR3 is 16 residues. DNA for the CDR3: TGTGCCAGCAGCCAAGATCGAGGCCCCTCTGGAAACACCATATATTTT. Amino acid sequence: CASSQDRGPSGNTIYF.

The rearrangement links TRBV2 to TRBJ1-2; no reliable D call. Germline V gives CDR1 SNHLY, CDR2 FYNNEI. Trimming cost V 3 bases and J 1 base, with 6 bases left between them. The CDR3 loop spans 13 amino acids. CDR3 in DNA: TGTGCCAGCAGTGATGTCGGTAACTATGGCTACACCTTC. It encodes CASSDVGNYGYTF.

In DNA form, the CDR3 reads TGTGCCAGCAGCGTAGGGGGGAGGGCGCCCGAGCAGTTCTTC. Its protein product is CASSVGGRAPEQFF. This chain connects TRBV9 to TRBJ2-1; 7 bases fit TRBD2. Germline V gene data show CDR1 as SGDLS and CDR2 as YYNGEE. The trim removed 0 bases at V and 10 bases at J, leaving 7 bases unmatched. This CDR3 has 14 amino acids.

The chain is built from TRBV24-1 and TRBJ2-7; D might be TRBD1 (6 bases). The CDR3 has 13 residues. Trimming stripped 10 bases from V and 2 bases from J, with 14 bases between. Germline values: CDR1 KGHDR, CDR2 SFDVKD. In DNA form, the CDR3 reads TGTGCCACACAGGGTGTTGCGACCTACGAGCAGTACTTC. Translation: CATQGVATYEQYF.

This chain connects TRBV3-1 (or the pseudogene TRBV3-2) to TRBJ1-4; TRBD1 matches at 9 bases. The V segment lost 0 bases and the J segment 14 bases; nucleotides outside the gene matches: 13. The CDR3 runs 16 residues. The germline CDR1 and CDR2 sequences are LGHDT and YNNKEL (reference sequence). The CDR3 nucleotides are TGTGCCAGCAGCCAAGACCAAGGGACAGGGTTGAGTCGGCTGTTTTTT. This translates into CASSQDQGTGLSRLFF.

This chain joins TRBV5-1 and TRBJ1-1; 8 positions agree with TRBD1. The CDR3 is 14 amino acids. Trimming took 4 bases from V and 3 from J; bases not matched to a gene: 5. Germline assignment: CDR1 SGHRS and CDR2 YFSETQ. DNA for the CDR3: TGCGCCAGCAGCCTTTCGACAGGGGACACTGAAGCTTTCTTT. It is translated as CASSLSTGDTEAFF.

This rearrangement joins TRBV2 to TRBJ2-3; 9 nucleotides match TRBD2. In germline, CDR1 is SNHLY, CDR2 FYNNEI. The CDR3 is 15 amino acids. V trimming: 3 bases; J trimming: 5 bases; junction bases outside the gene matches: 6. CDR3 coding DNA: TGTGCCAGCAGTGAGATTAGCGGGAGTGGAGATACGCAGTATTTT. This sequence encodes CASSEISGSGDTQYF.

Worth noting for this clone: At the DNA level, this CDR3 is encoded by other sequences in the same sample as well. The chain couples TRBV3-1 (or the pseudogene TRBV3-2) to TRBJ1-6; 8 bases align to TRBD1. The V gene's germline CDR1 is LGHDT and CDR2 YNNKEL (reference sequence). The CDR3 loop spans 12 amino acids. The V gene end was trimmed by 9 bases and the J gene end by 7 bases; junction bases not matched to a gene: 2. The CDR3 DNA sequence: TGTGCCAGTAGGACAGGGAATTCACCCCTCCACTTT. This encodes CASRTGNSPLHF.

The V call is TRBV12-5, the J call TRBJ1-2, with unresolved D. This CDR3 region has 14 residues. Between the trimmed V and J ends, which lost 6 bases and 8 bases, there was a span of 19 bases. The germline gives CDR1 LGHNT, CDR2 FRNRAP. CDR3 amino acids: CASGPTSGGGGYTF. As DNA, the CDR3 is TGTGCTAGTGGCCCCACGTCGGGAGGTGGGGGCTACACCTTC.

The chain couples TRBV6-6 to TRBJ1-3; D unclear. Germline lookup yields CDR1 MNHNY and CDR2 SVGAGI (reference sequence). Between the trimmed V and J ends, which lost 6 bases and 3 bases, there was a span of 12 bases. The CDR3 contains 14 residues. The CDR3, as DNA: TGTGCCAGCAGCCCTGAGCCTCTTGGAAACACCATATATTTT. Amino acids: CASSPEPLGNTIYF.

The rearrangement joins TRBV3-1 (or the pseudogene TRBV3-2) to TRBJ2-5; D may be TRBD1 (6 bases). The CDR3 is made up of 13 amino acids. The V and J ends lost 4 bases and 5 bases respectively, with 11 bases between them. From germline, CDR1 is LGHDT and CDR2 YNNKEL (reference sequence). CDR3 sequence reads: CASSRRQGETQYF. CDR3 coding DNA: TGTGCCAGCAGCCGTCGGCAGGGGGAGACCCAGTACTTC.